Presented here are 26 T cell receptor beta chains from one specimen sequenced in a study of blood T cells in healthy people across ages. The use of a sample-barcoded 5' primer and a J-beta primer mix characterized a second PCR of roughly 6 to 12 cycles. One entry per CDR3 protein results from TCRdb running MiXCR on the 5' RACE reads. The sample has just under 750,000 distinct CDR3 sequences; 22% are singletons. The sequencing sample was made of blood. The receptors come from a man between 65 and 80 years old in good health.

This CDR3 reads CASSATGGSDEKLFF. CDR3 sequence (DNA): TGCGCCAGCAGCGCTACAGGGGGCTCGGATGAAAAACTGTTTTTT. This chain joins TRBV5-1 and TRBJ1-4; 9 bases align to TRBD1. The CDR3 totals 15 residues. With 4 bases clipped from V and 6 bases from J, the junction kept 7 bases outside the gene matches. Germline loops: CDR1 SGHRS, CDR2 YFSETQ.

This clonotype was counted a few times. The genes are TRBV15 and TRBJ2-4, with D possibly matching TRBD2 (6 bases). CDR1 is LNHNV, CDR2 YYDKDF, per germline (reference sequence). V dropped 0 bases and J dropped 3 bases, with 9 bases sitting between them. This CDR3 contains 15 residues. The CDR3 DNA follows: TGTGCCACCAGCAGAGAAGGAGCGGGCAAAAACATTCAGTACTTC. Translated: CATSREGAGKNIQYF.

In this sample, this clonotype turned up once. The gene calls are TRBV10-3 and TRBJ2-3, with 8 bases fitting TRBD1. Losses at the gene ends were 0 bases for V and 1 base for J; bases not matched to a gene: 3. This CDR3 has 16 amino acids. The germline V gene has CDR1 ENHRY and CDR2 SYGVKD. For the CDR3, the DNA is TGTGCCATCAGTGAGTCGATGACAGGGGGCACAGATACGCAGTATTTT. Protein sequence: CAISESMTGGTDTQYF.

The CDR3 region has the DNA TGTGCCAGCAGTTTACAGACAGTATTACAAGAGACCCAGTACTTC. Its translation is CASSLQTVLQETQYF. This chain uses TRBV28 with TRBJ2-5; tentative D call: TRBD1 (5 bases). The V and J ends lost 2 bases and 2 bases respectively, with 12 bases between them. The CDR3 is made up of 15 amino acids. CDR1 MDHEN and CDR2 SYDVKM come from the germline V gene.

The V gene is TRBV6-6, the J gene TRBJ2-1, with 11 bases fitting TRBD2. The end of the DNA fits TRBJ2-7 better, so the J call may be wrong. There are 14 residues in the CDR3. Germline V gives CDR1 MNHNY, CDR2 SVGAGI (reference sequence). The CDR3 here is CASRASGRNYEQYV. The CDR3 DNA sequence: TGTGCCAGCAGGGCTAGCGGGAGGAATTACGAGCAGTACGTC.

This clonotype showed up just a few times. This chain uses TRBV3-1 with TRBJ2-1; 9 nucleotides match TRBD2. Germline V CDR1 and CDR2: LGHDT, YNNKEL (reference sequence). CDR3 length: 15 amino acids. The J segment lost 4 bases and the V segment lost 2 bases, leaving 3 bases of the junction unmatched. In DNA, the CDR3 is TGTGCCAGCAGCCAATGGCGGGGGGGTTACAATGAGCAGTTCTTC. Translation: CASSQWRGGYNEQFF.

The chain uses TRBV9 and TRBJ2-1; 10 positions match TRBD2. Trimming removed 2 bases from V and 2 bases from J; junction bases left unmatched: 1. This CDR3 contains 15 residues. Germline loops: CDR1 SGDLS, CDR2 YYNGEE. The CDR3 bases are TGTGCCAGCAGCGTCGGGACTAGCGCCTACAATGAGCAGTTCTTC. Its protein is CASSVGTSAYNEQFF. Full variable domain (rest looked up from reference TRBV9 and TRBJ2-1): DSGVTQTPKHLITATGQRVTLRCSPRSGDLSVYWYQQSLDQGLQFLIQYYNGEERAKGNILERFSAQQFPDLHSELNLSSLELGDSALYFCASSVGTSAYNEQFFGPGTRLTVL.

In its sample, this clonotype was seen many times. The chain couples TRBV3-1 to TRBJ2-5, with D possibly TRBD1 on 5 matching bases. Germline CDR1 is LGHDT and CDR2 is YNNKEL (reference sequence). This CDR3 contains 13 residues. V lost 9 bases and J 5 bases, leaving 16 bases between the germline ends. The DNA of the CDR3 is TGTGCCAGTAGAAGAAGGGGTCTGGAGACCCAGTACTTC. This codes for CASRRRGLETQYF.

This clonotype was seen a handful of times. J is TRBJ2-5 and V is TRBV20-1, with 7 bases that match TRBD1. The DNA end favors TRBJ2-1, so the J call may be wrong. Germline loops: CDR1 DFQATT, CDR2 SNEGSKA (reference sequence). This CDR3 region has 14 residues. The CDR3: CSAFTGAGDNEQFF. In DNA form, the CDR3 reads TGCAGTGCTTTTACAGGGGCCGGGGACAATGAGCAGTTCTTC.

This sequence joins TRBV7-2 and TRBJ2-5, with no clear D. The J call could be wrong; TRBJ2-1 is a better fit for the DNA end. The CDR3 is 12 residues long. Germline V lookup: CDR1 SGHTA, CDR2 FQGNSA. The CDR3 sequence: CASSLATREQFF. CDR3 sequence (DNA): TGTGCCAGCAGCTTAGCCACGAGGGAGCAGTTCTTC.

Only a few counts were recorded for this clonotype. The rearrangement joins TRBV11-2 to TRBJ2-1, with 7 bases matching TRBD2. J lost 1 base, V lost 2 bases, and 5 bases had no gene match. Germline loops: CDR1 SGHAT, CDR2 FQNNGV. CDR3 size: 16 residues. CDR3 DNA: TGTGCCAGCAGCTTAAAGGCTAGCGGTTCCTACAATGAGCAGTTCTTC. Protein product: CASSLKASGSYNEQFF.

The chain is built from TRBV6-2 or TRBV6-3 and TRBJ2-7; D call uncertain. This CDR3 is built from 11 residues. Germline CDR1 reads MNHEY; CDR2 reads SVGEGT. V was pared by 2 bases and J by 2 bases, with 1 base between. The CDR3 region is CASSYTYEQYV. The DNA of the CDR3 is TGTGCCAGCAGTTACACCTACGAGCAGTACGTC.

This clonotype was observed a handful of times. CDR3 protein: CSARDSVGSYSNQPQHF. The CDR3 DNA reads as TGCAGTGCTAGAGATTCGGTCGGCAGCTATAGCAATCAGCCCCAGCATTTT. The gene calls are TRBV20-1 and TRBJ1-5; D gene unclear. The CDR3 is 17 amino acids. Per germline, CDR1 DFQATT and CDR2 SNEGSKA (reference sequence). V was pared by 0 bases and J by 0 bases, with 15 bases between.

The V and J genes are TRBV14 and TRBJ1-1; D gene uncertain. The CDR3 covers 15 residues. Germline-derived CDR1 and CDR2 are SGHDN and FVKESK. V was trimmed by 4 bases and J by 1 base, leaving 13 bases between them. The CDR3 bases are TGTGCCAGCAGCCGACTTGGGCTGGGGAACACTGAAGCTTTCTTT. Translated, it gives CASSRLGLGNTEAFF.

The chain carries TRBV28 and TRBJ1-6; no firm D call. CDR1 and CDR2 from the germline V gene are MDHEN and SYDVKM. Trimming stripped 4 bases from V and 7 bases from J, with 11 bases between. The CDR3 consists of 14 residues. The CDR3 coding sequence is TGTGCCAGCAGTTCGGGAGTAATGAATTCACCCCTCCACTTT. It codes for CASSSGVMNSPLHF.

CDR3 amino acids: CAARASGANVLTF. The CDR3 region has the DNA TGTGCCGCCCGTGCCTCTGGGGCCAACGTCCTGACTTTC. V gene TRBV2 combines with J gene TRBJ2-6, with D unclear. The germline V and J ends were trimmed by 11 bases and 0 bases, with 8 bases remaining between them. Germline CDR1 SNHLY, CDR2 FYNNEI. This CDR3 is 13 amino acids long.

The rearrangement uses TRBV6-1 and TRBJ2-5, with D possibly matching TRBD1 (5 bases). The DNA end favors TRBJ2-1, so the J call may be wrong. The CDR3 is 15 amino acids. Germline V CDR1 and CDR2: MNHNS, SASEGT. The CDR3 bases are TGTGCCAGCAGTGAGGGGCTAGGATTCAACAATGAGCAGTTCTTC. Its protein is CASSEGLGFNNEQFF.

This clonotype was observed a handful of times. The chain combines TRBV6-2 or TRBV6-3 with TRBJ2-3; D unclear. Germline-derived CDR1 and CDR2 are MNHEY and SVGEGT. Trimming cost V 5 bases and J 0 bases, with 9 bases left between them. This CDR3 region has 14 residues. Here the CDR3 DNA reads TGTGCCAGCAGTATTCCTCCAAGCACAGATACGCAGTATTTT. Translation: CASSIPPSTDTQYF.

The chain has TRBV6-2 or TRBV6-3 and TRBJ1-4, with 7 bases identical to TRBD1. The trim removed 10 bases at V and 12 bases at J, leaving 8 bases unmatched. In germline, CDR1 is MNHEY, CDR2 SVGEGT. The CDR3 runs to 11 residues. Here the CDR3 DNA reads TGTGCCACTCATCAGGGACAGCAACTGTTTTTT. It yields the protein CATHQGQQLFF.

This clonotype has more than one count but fewer than ten. The chain is built from TRBV24-1 and TRBJ1-5; D is perhaps TRBD1 (5 bases). The length of the CDR3 is 18 residues. Germline CDR1 KGHDR, CDR2 SFDVKD. Trimming cost V 4 bases and J 3 bases, with 21 bases left between them. The CDR3 loop reads CATSEGTGGYGYNQPQHF. The DNA of the CDR3 is TGTGCCACCAGTGAAGGGACTGGGGGATATGGGTACAATCAGCCCCAGCATTTT.

As regards this clonotype: The junction and the germline gene differ at one end; a read error may be behind it. The chain employs TRBV11-2 and TRBJ2-7; D remains ambiguous. The V gene's germline CDR1 is SGHAT and CDR2 FQNNGV. This CDR3 is 15 amino acids long. CDR3 DNA sequence: TGTGCCAGCAGTTTAGGTCGGAACTTTATCTACGAGCAGTACTTC. Amino acid sequence: CASSLGRNFIYEQYF. The whole variable domain, remainder taken from reference TRBV11-2 and TRBJ2-7, is EAGVAQSPRYKIIEKRQSVAFWCNPISGHATLYWYQQILGQGPKLLIQFQNNGVVDDSQLPKDRFSAERLKGVDSTLKIQPAKLEDSAVYLCASSLGRNFIYEQYFGPGTRLTVT.

The chain recombines TRBV3-1 with TRBJ1-5; D not resolved. Germline V gene lookup returns CDR1 LGHDT and CDR2 YNNKEL (reference sequence). CDR3 size: 15 residues. Trimming removed 0 bases at V and 4 bases at J, with 10 bases between. In DNA form, the CDR3 reads TGTGCCAGCAGCCAAGAAGGGCTGAAAAATCAGCCCCAGCATTTT. Amino acids: CASSQEGLKNQPQHF.

The chain is built from TRBV5-1 and TRBJ1-4, with D perhaps matching TRBD1 (6 bases). Germline V lookup: CDR1 SGHRS, CDR2 YFSETQ. The CDR3 runs to 15 residues. Trimming stripped 0 bases from V and 8 bases from J, with 14 bases between. CDR3 region: CASSLDGGGGEKLFF. The CDR3 nucleotides read TGCGCCAGCAGCTTGGACGGAGGGGGAGGCGAAAAACTGTTTTTT.

V is TRBV20-1 and J is TRBJ1-1; D not certain. V lost 4 bases, J lost 3 bases, and 12 bases lay in between. The germline CDR1 and CDR2 sequences are DFQATT and SNEGSKA (reference sequence). The CDR3 has 13 amino acids. CDR3 in DNA: TGCAGTGCTAAGGTGTTTGGGGACACTGAAGCTTTCTTT. It encodes CSAKVFGDTEAFF.

The genes are TRBV24-1 and TRBJ1-2; D uncertain. Germline V gene lookup returns CDR1 KGHDR and CDR2 SFDVKD. The CDR3 spans 13 residues. The ends were cut back, 2 bases at V and 8 bases at J, with 11 bases in the middle. CDR3 region: CATSDSSWSGYTF. CDR3 in DNA: TGTGCCACCAGTGATTCATCATGGTCCGGCTACACCTTC.

This clonotype was detected only a few times. The chain carries TRBV20-1 and TRBJ2-7; 9 bases fit TRBD2. Germline CDR1 DFQATT, CDR2 SNEGSKA (reference sequence). The CDR3 spans 16 residues. Trimming cost V 3 bases and J 0 bases; bases outside gene matches: 9. As DNA, the CDR3 is TGCAGTGCTAGTACAGCGGGGGGCTTGAACTCCTACGAGCAGTACTTC. Translation: CSASTAGGLNSYEQYF.